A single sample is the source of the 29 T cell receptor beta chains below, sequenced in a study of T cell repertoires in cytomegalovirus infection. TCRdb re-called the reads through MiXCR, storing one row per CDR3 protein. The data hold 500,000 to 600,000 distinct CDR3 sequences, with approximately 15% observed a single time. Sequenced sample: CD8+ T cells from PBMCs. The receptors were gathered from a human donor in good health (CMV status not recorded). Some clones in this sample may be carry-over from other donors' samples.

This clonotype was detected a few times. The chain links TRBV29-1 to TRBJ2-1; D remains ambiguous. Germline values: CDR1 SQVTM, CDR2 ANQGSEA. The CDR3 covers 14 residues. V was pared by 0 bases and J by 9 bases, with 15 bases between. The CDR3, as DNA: TGCAGCGTTGAAGATCCCAGGACCCAAAGTGAGCAGTTCTTC. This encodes CSVEDPRTQSEQFF.

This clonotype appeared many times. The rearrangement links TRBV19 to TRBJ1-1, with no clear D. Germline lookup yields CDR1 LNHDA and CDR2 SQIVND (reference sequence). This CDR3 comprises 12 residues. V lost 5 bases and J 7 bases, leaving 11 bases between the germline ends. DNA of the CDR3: TGTGCCAGTAGTCCCTGGGCAAGTGAAGCTTTCTTT. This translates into CASSPWASEAFF.

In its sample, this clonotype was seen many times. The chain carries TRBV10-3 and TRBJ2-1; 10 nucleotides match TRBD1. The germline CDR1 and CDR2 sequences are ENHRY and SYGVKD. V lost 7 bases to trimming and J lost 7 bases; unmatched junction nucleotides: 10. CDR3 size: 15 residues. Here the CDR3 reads CAITDPGQGWNEQFF. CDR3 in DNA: TGTGCCATCACCGACCCGGGACAGGGGTGGAATGAGCAGTTCTTC.

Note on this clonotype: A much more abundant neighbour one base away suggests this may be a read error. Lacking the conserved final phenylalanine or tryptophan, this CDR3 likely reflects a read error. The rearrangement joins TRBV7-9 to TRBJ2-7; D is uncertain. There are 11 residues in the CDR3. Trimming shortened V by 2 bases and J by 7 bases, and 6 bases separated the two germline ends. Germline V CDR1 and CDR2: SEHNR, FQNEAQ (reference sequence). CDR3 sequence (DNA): TGTGCCAGCAGCTTAAGTAGGGAGCAGTACATC. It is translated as CASSLSREQYI.

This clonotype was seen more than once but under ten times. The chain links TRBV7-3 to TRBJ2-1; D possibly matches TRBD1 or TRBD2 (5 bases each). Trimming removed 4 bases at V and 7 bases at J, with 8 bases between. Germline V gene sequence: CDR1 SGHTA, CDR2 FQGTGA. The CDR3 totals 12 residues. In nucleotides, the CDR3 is TGTGCCAGCAGCTCAGAGGGGAATGAGCAGTTCTTC. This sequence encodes CASSSEGNEQFF.

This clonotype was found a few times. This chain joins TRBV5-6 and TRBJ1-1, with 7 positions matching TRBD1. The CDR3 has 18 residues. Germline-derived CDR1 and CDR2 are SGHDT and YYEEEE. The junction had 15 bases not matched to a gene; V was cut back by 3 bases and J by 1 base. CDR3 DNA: TGTGCCAGCAGCTCAGTCCCGGGACAGTGGAGGGGGAACACTGAAGCTTTCTTT. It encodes CASSSVPGQWRGNTEAFF.

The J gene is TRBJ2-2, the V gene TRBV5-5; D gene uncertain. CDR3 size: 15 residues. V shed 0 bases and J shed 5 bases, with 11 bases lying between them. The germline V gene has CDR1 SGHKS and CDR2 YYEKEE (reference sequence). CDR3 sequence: CASSLGTDGTGELFF. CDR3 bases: TGTGCCAGCAGCTTGGGGACGGACGGGACCGGGGAGCTGTTTTTT.

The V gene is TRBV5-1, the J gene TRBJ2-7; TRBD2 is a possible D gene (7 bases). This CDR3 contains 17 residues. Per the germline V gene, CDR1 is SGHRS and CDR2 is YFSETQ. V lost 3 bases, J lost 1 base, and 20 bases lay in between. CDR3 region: CASSSPGGYPYSYEQYF. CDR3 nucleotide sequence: TGCGCCAGCAGCTCCCCGGGGGGCTACCCCTATTCCTACGAGCAGTACTTC.

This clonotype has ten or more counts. The CDR3 spells CASSLLPVDEQYF. In DNA form, the CDR3 reads TGTGCCAGCAGCCTCCTCCCTGTAGACGAGCAGTACTTC. V is TRBV7-9 and J is TRBJ2-7; D is uncertain. The CDR3 runs to 13 residues. The V end was cut by 5 bases, the J end by 5 bases, with 13 bases between. CDR1 is SEHNR, CDR2 FQNEAQ, per germline (reference sequence). The variable domain in full, with the rest retrieved from reference TRBV7-9 and TRBJ2-7, is DTGVSQNPRHKITKRGQNVTFRCDPISEHNRLYWYRQTLGQGPEFLTYFQNEAQLEKSRLLSDRFSAERPKGSFSTLEIQRTEQGDSAMYLCASSLLPVDEQYFGPGTRLTVT.

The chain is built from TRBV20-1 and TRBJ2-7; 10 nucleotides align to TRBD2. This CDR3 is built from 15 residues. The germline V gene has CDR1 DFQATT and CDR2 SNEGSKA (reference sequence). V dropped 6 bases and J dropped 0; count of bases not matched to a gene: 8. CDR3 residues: CSATRLAGGSYEQYF. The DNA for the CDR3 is TGCAGTGCAACTCGACTAGCGGGCGGCTCCTACGAGCAGTACTTC.

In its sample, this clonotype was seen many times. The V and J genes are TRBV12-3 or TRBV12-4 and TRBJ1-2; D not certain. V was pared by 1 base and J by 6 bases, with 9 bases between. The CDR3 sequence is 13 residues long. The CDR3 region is CASSLGGMDGYTF. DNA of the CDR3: TGTGCCAGCAGTTTAGGTGGAATGGATGGCTACACCTTC.

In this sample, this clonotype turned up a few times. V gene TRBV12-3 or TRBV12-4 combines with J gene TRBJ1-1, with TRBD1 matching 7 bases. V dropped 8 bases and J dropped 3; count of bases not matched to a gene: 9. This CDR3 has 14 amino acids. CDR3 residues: CASGMTGMDTEAFF. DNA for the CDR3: TGTGCCAGCGGAATGACAGGGATGGACACTGAAGCTTTCTTT.

This CDR3 reads CASSYSKVPSYNEQFF. CDR3 nucleotide sequence: TGTGCCAGCAGTTACTCGAAGGTACCCTCCTACAATGAGCAGTTCTTC. This rearrangement joins TRBV6-6 to TRBJ2-1; no reliable D call. V was pared by 0 bases and J by 0 bases, with 9 bases between. The germline gives CDR1 MNHNY, CDR2 SVGAGI (reference sequence). The CDR3 is 16 amino acids.

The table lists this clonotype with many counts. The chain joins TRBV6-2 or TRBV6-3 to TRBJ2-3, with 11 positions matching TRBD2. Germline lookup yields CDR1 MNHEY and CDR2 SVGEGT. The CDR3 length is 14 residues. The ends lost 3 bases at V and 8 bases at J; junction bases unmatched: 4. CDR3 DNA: TGTGCCAGCAGTTATAGCGGGGGGGCTGCTACGCAGTATTTT. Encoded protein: CASSYSGGAATQYF.

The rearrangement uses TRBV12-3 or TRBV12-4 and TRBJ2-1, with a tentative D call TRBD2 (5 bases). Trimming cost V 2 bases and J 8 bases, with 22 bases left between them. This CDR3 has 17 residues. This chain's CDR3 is CASSLPPEAVTTHEQFF. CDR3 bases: TGTGCCAGCAGTTTACCCCCAGAAGCGGTTACTACACATGAGCAGTTCTTC.

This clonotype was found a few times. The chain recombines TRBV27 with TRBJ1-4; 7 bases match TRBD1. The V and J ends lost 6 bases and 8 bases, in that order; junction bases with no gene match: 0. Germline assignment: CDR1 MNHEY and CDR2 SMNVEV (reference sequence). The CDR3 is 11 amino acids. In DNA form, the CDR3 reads TGTGCCAGCAGGGACAGGGAAAAACTGTTTTTT. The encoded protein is CASRDREKLFF. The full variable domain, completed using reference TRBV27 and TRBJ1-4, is EAQVTQNPRYLITVTGKKLTVTCSQNMNHEYMSWYRQDPGLGLRQIYYSMNVEVTDKGDVPEGYKVSRKEKRNFPLILESPSPNQTSLYFCASRDREKLFFGSGTQLSVL.

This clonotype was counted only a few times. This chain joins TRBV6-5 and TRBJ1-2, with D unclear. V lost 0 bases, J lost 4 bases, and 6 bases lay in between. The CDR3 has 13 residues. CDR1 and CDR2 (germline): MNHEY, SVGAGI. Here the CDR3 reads CASSYSAVYGYTF. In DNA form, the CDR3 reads TGTGCCAGCAGTTACTCGGCGGTCTATGGCTACACCTTC.

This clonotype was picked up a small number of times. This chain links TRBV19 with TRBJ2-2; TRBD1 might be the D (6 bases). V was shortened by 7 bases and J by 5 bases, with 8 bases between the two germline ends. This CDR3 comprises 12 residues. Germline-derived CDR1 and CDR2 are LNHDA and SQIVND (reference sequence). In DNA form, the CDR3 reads TGTGCCAGTACTACAGGGACCGGGGAGCTGTTTTTT. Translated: CASTTGTGELFF.

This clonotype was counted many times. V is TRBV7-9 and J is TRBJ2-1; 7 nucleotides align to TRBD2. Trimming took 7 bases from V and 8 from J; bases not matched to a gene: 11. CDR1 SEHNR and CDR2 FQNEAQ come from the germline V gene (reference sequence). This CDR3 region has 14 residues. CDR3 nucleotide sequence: TGTGCCAGCATCCCAAGCGGGACCGGGGATGAGCAGTTCTTC. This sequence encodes CASIPSGTGDEQFF.

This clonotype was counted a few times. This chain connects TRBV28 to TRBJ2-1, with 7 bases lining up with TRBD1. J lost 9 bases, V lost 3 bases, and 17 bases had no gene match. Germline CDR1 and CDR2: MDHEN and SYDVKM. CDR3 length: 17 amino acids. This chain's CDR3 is CASSFVVQGPVDSEQFF. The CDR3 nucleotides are TGTGCCAGCAGTTTTGTCGTACAGGGGCCTGTGGACAGTGAGCAGTTCTTC.

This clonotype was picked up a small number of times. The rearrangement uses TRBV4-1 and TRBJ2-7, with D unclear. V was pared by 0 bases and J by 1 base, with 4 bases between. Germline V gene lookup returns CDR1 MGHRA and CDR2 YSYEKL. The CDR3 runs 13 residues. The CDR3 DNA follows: TGCGCCAGCAGCCAAGAACTTTCCTACGAGCAGTACTTC. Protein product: CASSQELSYEQYF.

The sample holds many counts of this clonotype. The CDR3 protein is CASSLVGSGYEQYF. The CDR3 region has the DNA TGTGCCAGCAGCTTAGTGGGTAGCGGGTACGAGCAGTACTTC. The V gene is TRBV7-2, the J gene TRBJ2-7; 7 nucleotides line up with TRBD2. CDR3 size: 14 residues. Looked up from germline, CDR1 is SGHTA and CDR2 is FQGNSA. V was pared by 1 base and J by 4 bases, with 4 bases of the junction left unmatched.

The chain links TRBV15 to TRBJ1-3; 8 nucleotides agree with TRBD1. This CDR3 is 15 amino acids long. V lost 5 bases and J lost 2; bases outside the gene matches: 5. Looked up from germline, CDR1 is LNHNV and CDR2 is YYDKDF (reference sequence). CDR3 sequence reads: CATSVDRGTGNTIYF. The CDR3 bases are TGTGCCACCAGCGTAGACAGGGGTACTGGAAACACCATATATTTT.

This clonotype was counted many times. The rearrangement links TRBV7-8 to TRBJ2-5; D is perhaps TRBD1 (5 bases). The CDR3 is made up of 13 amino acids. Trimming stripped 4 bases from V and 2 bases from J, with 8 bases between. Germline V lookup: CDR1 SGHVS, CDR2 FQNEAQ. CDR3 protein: CASSSQGQETQYF. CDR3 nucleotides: TGTGCCAGCAGCTCCCAGGGACAAGAGACCCAGTACTTC. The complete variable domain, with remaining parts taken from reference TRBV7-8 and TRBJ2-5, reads GAGVSQSPRYKVAKRGQDVALRCDPISGHVSLFWYQQALGQGPEFLTYFQNEAQLDKSGLPSDRFFAERPEGSVSTLKIQRTQQEDSAVYLCASSSQGQETQYFGPGTRLLVL.

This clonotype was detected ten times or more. Written as DNA, the CDR3 is TGCAGCGTCCTGCAGGGTACCAAAAACATTCAGTACTTC. This gives the protein CSVLQGTKNIQYF. This chain connects TRBV29-1 to TRBJ2-4; maybe TRBD1 (5 bases). The CDR3 has 13 amino acids. V lost 6 bases and J lost 2, with 11 bases in between. CDR1 SQVTM and CDR2 ANQGSEA come from the germline V gene.

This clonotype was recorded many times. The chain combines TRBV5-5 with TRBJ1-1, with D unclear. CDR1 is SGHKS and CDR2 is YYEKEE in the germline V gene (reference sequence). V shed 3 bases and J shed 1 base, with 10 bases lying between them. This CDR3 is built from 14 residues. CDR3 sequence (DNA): TGTGCCAGCAGCTCCGCGTTCTCGAACACTGAAGCTTTCTTT. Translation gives CASSSAFSNTEAFF.

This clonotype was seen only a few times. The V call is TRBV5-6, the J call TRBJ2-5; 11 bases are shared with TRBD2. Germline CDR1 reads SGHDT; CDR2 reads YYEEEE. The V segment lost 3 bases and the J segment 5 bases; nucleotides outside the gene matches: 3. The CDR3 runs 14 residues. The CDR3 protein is CASSSTSGVETQYF. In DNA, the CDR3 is TGTGCCAGCAGCTCGACTAGCGGGGTTGAGACCCAGTACTTC. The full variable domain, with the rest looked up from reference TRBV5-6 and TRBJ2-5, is DAGVTQSPTHLIKTRGQQVTLRCSPKSGHDTVSWYQQALGQGPQFIFQYYEEEERQRGNFPDRFSGHQFPNYSSELNVNALLLGDSALYLCASSSTSGVETQYFGPGTRLLVL.

CDR3 sequence reads: CSVEDLQGARHKKSAQHF. For the CDR3, the DNA is TGCAGCGTTGAAGATCTCCAGGGGGCCAGACATAAAAAATCAGCCCAGCATTTT. The chain combines TRBV29-1 with TRBJ1-5, with TRBD1 matching over 8 bases. Germline V lookup: CDR1 SQVTM, CDR2 ANQGSEA. With 0 bases clipped from V and 11 bases from J, the junction kept 21 bases outside the gene matches. This CDR3 is 18 amino acids long.

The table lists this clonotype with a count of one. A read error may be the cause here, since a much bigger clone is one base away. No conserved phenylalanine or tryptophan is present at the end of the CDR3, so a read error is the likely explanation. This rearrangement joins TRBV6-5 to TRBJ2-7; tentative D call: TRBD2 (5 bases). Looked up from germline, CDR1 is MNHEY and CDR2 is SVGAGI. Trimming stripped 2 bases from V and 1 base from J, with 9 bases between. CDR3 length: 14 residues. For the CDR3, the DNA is TGTGCCAGCAGTTACATGGCGGGTTCCTACGAGCAGTACTTA. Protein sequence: CASSYMAGSYEQYL.